A single sample gave rise to the 8 T cell receptor beta chains below, sequenced in a study of regulatory T cells in long-lasting Graves disease. The sample's time point: persistent/refractory GD, antithyroid drugs over 5 years with positive TRAb. Preparation of the TCR library used RNA extracted from PBMCs. Arm-PCR with iRepertoire HTBI primers amplified the CDR3 regions for these TCR beta libraries. TCRdb independently ran MiXCR on the multiplex PCR reads; one entry per CDR3 protein. Seen here are 310,000 or so distinct CDR3 sequences, about 20% observed once, and the top ten hold around 30%. The sample here was peripheral blood mononuclear cells (PBMCs), taken when the disease was refractory, from a patient treated with antithyroid drugs. The source of these receptors is a female donor with Graves disease.

This clonotype was observed a few times. This chain uses TRBV27 with TRBJ2-4, with 11 bases aligning to TRBD1. The V segment lost 4 bases and the J segment 13 bases; nucleotides outside the gene matches: 6. CDR1 and CDR2 from the germline V gene are MNHEY and SMNVEV (reference sequence). CDR3 size: 13 residues. CDR3 region: CASSWGTGGRQYF. CDR3 nucleotide sequence: TGTGCCAGCAGTTGGGGGACAGGGGGGAGGCAGTACTTC.

The chain has TRBV7-6 and TRBJ2-5; 10 bases are a match to TRBD1. The CDR3 extends over 14 amino acids. Germline assignment: CDR1 SGHVS and CDR2 FNYEAQ. J was trimmed by 7 bases and V by 3 bases; bases with no gene match: 5. CDR3 DNA sequence: TGTGCCAGCAGCTTGGGACAGGGGTCTGGGACCCAGTACTTC. Translation: CASSLGQGSGTQYF.

The genes are TRBV9 and TRBJ1-6; 9 bases are shared with TRBD1. The germline CDR1 and CDR2 sequences are SGDLS and YYNGEE. The CDR3 consists of 19 residues. Unmatched junction bases numbered 10, after V lost 3 bases and J lost 0 bases. The CDR3: CASSGGTGTTSSYNSPLHF. The CDR3 DNA reads TGTGCCAGCAGCGGAGGGACAGGGACTACGAGCTCCTATAATTCACCCCTCCACTTT.

This clonotype has ten or more counts. V and J are TRBV28 and TRBJ2-7; TRBD1 matches 7 bases. J lost 1 base, V lost 8 bases, and 5 bases had no gene match. This CDR3 region has 13 residues. The V gene's germline CDR1 is MDHEN and CDR2 SYDVKM. CDR3 protein: CASLTGQSYEQYF. DNA for the CDR3: TGTGCCAGCCTAACGGGACAGTCCTACGAGCAGTACTTC.

The chain links TRBV30 to TRBJ2-5; tentatively, D is TRBD1 or TRBD2 (5 bases each). The germline V gene encodes CDR1 GTSNPN and CDR2 SVGIG (reference sequence). V was shortened by 3 bases and J by 3 bases, with 11 bases between the two germline ends. The CDR3 length is 13 residues. The CDR3 loop is CAWSRGLEETQYF. For the CDR3, the DNA is TGTGCCTGGAGCCGGGGCCTCGAAGAGACCCAGTACTTC.

The chain links TRBV5-1 to TRBJ2-5; D is tentatively TRBD1 or TRBD2 (7 bases each). From germline, CDR1 is SGHRS and CDR2 YFSETQ. V lost 5 bases, J lost 2 bases, and 13 bases lay in between. The CDR3 extends over 14 amino acids. CDR3: CASRTGRGQETQYF. Here the CDR3 DNA reads TGCGCCAGCAGGACAGGGAGGGGTCAAGAGACCCAGTACTTC.

V gene TRBV5-1 combines with J gene TRBJ1-1; 7 bases line up with TRBD1. Germline V gives CDR1 SGHRS, CDR2 YFSETQ. J gave up 0 bases and V 4 bases, and 6 bases lay outside the gene matches. The CDR3 spans 15 residues. This CDR3 is CASSPGQGVNTEAFF. CDR3 bases: TGCGCCAGCAGCCCCGGGCAGGGGGTGAACACTGAAGCTTTCTTT.

This clonotype came up once. The chain combines TRBV15 with TRBJ2-2, with TRBD1 matching 10 bases. V lost 3 bases, J lost 9 bases, and 7 bases stayed unmatched. The CDR3 is made up of 15 amino acids. In germline, CDR1 is LNHNV, CDR2 YYDKDF (reference sequence). CDR3 DNA sequence: TGTGCCACCAGCAGGCGGGGACAGGGGATCCGGGAGCTGTTTTTT. As protein: CATSRRGQGIRELFF.